These 5 T cell receptor beta chains were all obtained from the same sample, sequenced in a study of shared clonotypes between healthy human individuals. Sequencing used immunoSEQ multiplex PCR; TCRdb keeps in-frame clones, though not all of them. The profile shows around 510,000 clones, around 77% of them singletons. Sequencing was performed on PBMCs. These receptors were taken from a woman between 40 and 50 years old in good health. Some clones in this sample may be carry-over from other donors' samples.

The J gene is TRBJ1-4, the V gene TRBV19; D possibly corresponds to TRBD1 (5 bases). This CDR3 comprises 18 residues. Germline V gene lookup returns CDR1 LNHDA and CDR2 SQIVND (reference sequence). Trimming took off 7 bases at V and 0 bases at J, with 21 bases between the two ends. DNA for the CDR3: TGTGCCAGTACCGACAGCGGGCCGGGATTATCAACTAATGAAAAACTGTTTTTT. It is translated as CASTDSGPGLSTNEKLFF.

The J gene is TRBJ1-3, the V gene TRBV5-1; unclear D gene. The germline V and J ends were trimmed by 4 bases and 2 bases, with 10 bases remaining between them. The CDR3 runs 14 residues. Germline-derived CDR1 and CDR2 are SGHRS and YFSETQ. CDR3 bases: TGCGCCAGCAGCCCGGACGGAGCTGGAAACACCATATATTTT. Protein sequence: CASSPDGAGNTIYF.

The gene calls are TRBV9 and TRBJ2-3; D is ambiguous. Between the trimmed V and J ends, which lost 0 bases and 0 bases, there was a span of 11 bases. The length of the CDR3 is 16 residues. Germline V lookup: CDR1 SGDLS, CDR2 YYNGEE. The CDR3 region has the DNA TGTGCCAGCAGCGTAGATGATGGATCTAGCACAGATACGCAGTATTTT. Protein sequence: CASSVDDGSSTDTQYF.

The chain carries TRBV18 and TRBJ2-1, with 12 bases identical to TRBD2. Per germline, CDR1 KGHSH and CDR2 LQKENI. The CDR3 contains 17 residues. Trimming at V came to 3 bases and at J to 0 bases, leaving 3 bases not matched to a gene. DNA for the CDR3: TGTGCCAGCTCACCTCCGACTAGCGGGGGCTCCTACAATGAGCAGTTCTTC. Translation gives CASSPPTSGGSYNEQFF.

This chain connects TRBV30 to TRBJ2-2, with D tentatively TRBD2 (6 bases). Germline loops: CDR1 GTSNPN, CDR2 SVGIG (reference sequence). This CDR3 has 14 residues. V lost 3 bases, J lost 2 bases, and 10 bases lay in between. The CDR3 nucleotides are TGTGCCTGGAGCCCCGGGGGAAACACCGGGGAGCTGTTTTTT. Translated: CAWSPGGNTGELFF. The variable domain in full, with the rest retrieved from reference TRBV30 and TRBJ2-2, is SQTIHQWPATLVQPVGSPLSLECTVEGTSNPNLYWYRQAAGRGLQLLFYSVGIGQISSEVPQNLSASRPQDRQFILSSKKLLLSDSGFYLCAWSPGGNTGELFFGEGSRLTVL.